This record covers a single T cell receptor (beta chain). Its antigen remains unidentified. With V trimmed by 8 bases and J by 7 bases, 11 bases remained unmatched. Germline V gene sequence: CDR1 MGHDK, CDR2 SYGVNS. The CDR3 covers 15 residues. This entry belongs to a study of cytomegalovirus exposure and HLA in healthy donors. Study results and caveats: Among TCR beta chains of equal frequency, HLA-associated ones were more clonally expanded in a later analysis. Most TCR sequences were uncommon, yet certain public TCRs appeared in many donors. HLA allele associations emerged for some 16,000 TCR beta sequences in a later analysis, at 0.05 false discovery rate.

Primers included in the PCR were 60 Vbeta and 13 Jbeta primers. Method: immunoSEQ multiplex PCR; TCRdb's copy keeps in-frame clones and lacks some. This sample's table has about 150,000 clones. This chain uses TRBV25-1 with TRBJ1-4, with TRBD1 matching 9 bases. Sequencing used PBMCs. The receptor's source is a woman in her 50s in good health and CMV-seronegative. CDR3 bases: TGTGCCAGCCGTACCTCGGGGACAGGGAGTGAAAAACTGTTTTTT. It codes for CASRTSGTGSEKLFF. The entire variable domain, with the rest obtained from reference TRBV25-1 and TRBJ1-4, is as follows: EADIYQTPRYLVIGTGKKITLECSQTMGHDKMYWYQQDPGMELHLIHYSYGVNSTEKGDLSSESTVSRIRTEHFPLTLESARPSHTSQYLCASRTSGTGSEKLFFGSGTQLSVL.